This T cell receptor beta chain was captured in a study of cytomegalovirus exposure and HLA in healthy donors. Healthy bone marrow donors made up the donors. PCR primers comprised 60 Vbeta and 13 Jbeta primers. The assay was immunoSEQ multiplex PCR, and TCRdb's table has in-frame clones only and misses some. The sample contains about 120,000 clones, roughly a sixth of which appear only once. This receptor was taken from a female donor in good health and CMV-seropositive. Input material: PBMCs.

CDR3 in DNA: TGCGCCAGCGCTACAGGTTTGACAGGGGGCAGGGAGACCCAGTACTTC. Amino acid sequence: CASATGLTGGRETQYF. The chain employs TRBV5-1 and TRBJ2-5; 10 nucleotides agree with TRBD1. CDR1 is SGHRS, CDR2 YFSETQ, per germline. The junction had 14 bases not matched to a gene; V was cut back by 7 bases and J by 5 bases. This CDR3 is 16 amino acids long.